The clone carrying this T cell receptor beta chain was counted only a few times. In the original analysis: From reference gene primer amplification, estimates of nucleated cell counts were derived. This table comes from immunoSEQ multiplex PCR, and its TCRdb copy is limited to in-frame clones, with some not included. The V and J calls and the clone size are those of that table, but D and trimming were determined from the DNA. The table has more than 200,000 clones, about four fifths seen once; the top ten hold about 2.3%. The sample originates from a study of blood T cell repertoires in COVID-19. Study as a whole: Samples representing acute and convalescent COVID-19 were sourced from the United States, Italy and Spain.

V lost 4 bases to trimming and J lost 3 bases; unmatched junction nucleotides: 9. The CDR3 is made up of 15 amino acids. The germline V gene encodes CDR1 LGHDT and CDR2 YNNKEL (reference sequence). The source material was peripheral blood. This receptor was taken from a woman aged 40 to 50 with active or convalescent COVID-19. The chain carries TRBV3-1 (or the pseudogene TRBV3-2) and TRBJ2-7; 7 nucleotides match TRBD2. CDR3 nucleotides: TGTGCCAGCAGCCCCGGGCTAGCGGCGAGCTACGAGCAGTACTTC. It codes for CASSPGLAASYEQYF.